This T cell receptor (beta chain) stems from a study of blood T cell repertoires in COVID-19. Study-level background: Spain, Italy and the United States supplied samples that represented acute and convalescent COVID-19. Sources were T cells, B-cell-depleted T cells, or PBMCs; the material itself was cDNA or gDNA.

CDR3 length: 15 amino acids. Germline CDR1 LGHNA, CDR2 YNFKEQ. Sequencing used immunoSEQ multiplex PCR; TCRdb keeps in-frame clones, though not all of them. This table holds about 180,000 clones, more than 75% found once. The recovered donors of Cohort 3 showed two negative PCRs, clearance, or symptom resolution. A note on this clone: Relative to the germline gene, one junction end is altered; a read error may explain this.

The V gene is TRBV4-2, the J gene TRBJ2-7, with 7 bases identical to TRBD2. This clonotype was sampled from a woman in her forties or fifties who had recovered from COVID-19. Input material: PBMCs or T cells enriched from blood (not recorded which). This CDR3 is CAGSQGAGSPYEQYF. In DNA, the CDR3 is TGTGCCGGCAGCCAGGGAGCGGGGTCCCCCTACGAGCAGTACTTC.